One and the same sample provided the 5 T cell receptor beta chains below, sequenced in a study of blood T cells in healthy people across ages. Combining a sample-barcoded 5' primer with a J-beta primer mix, a second PCR ran for about 7 to 11 cycles. Each CDR3 protein gets one entry after TCRdb re-called the 5' RACE reads with MiXCR. This sample has 800,000 to 950,000 distinct CDR3 sequences, with 29% found just once. These same records also appear under a second study, on T cells of mothers and their children.

Sequenced material: blood. Receptors were obtained from a woman in her 40s in good health.

The V gene is TRBV28, the J gene TRBJ2-5, with 7 bases that match TRBD1. This CDR3 is 14 amino acids long. V lost 6 bases and J lost 4; bases outside the gene matches: 8. CDR1 MDHEN and CDR2 SYDVKM come from the germline V gene. The CDR3 here is CASSTPGQRETQYF. The CDR3, as DNA: TGTGCCAGCAGCACCCCGGGACAGAGAGAGACCCAGTACTTC.

The CDR3 here is CASSQTTGANEQFF. CDR3 bases: TGCGCCAGCAGCCAAACGACAGGAGCTAATGAGCAGTTCTTC. The gene calls are TRBV4-3 and TRBJ2-1, with a tentative D call TRBD1 (6 bases). V was clipped by 2 bases and J by 7 bases, with 12 bases between them. This CDR3 region has 14 residues. Germline V gene sequence: CDR1 LGHNA, CDR2 YSLEER.

This clonotype was recorded many times. V is TRBV20-1 and J is TRBJ2-7, with D tentatively TRBD2 (5 bases). CDR1 and CDR2 from the germline V gene are DFQATT and SNEGSKA (reference sequence). This CDR3 comprises 14 residues. The V and J ends lost 4 bases and 0 bases respectively, with 13 bases between them. The CDR3 coding sequence is TGCAGTGCTACTAGCAAGGGCCTCTCCTACGAGCAGTACTTC. Translation gives CSATSKGLSYEQYF.

The rearrangement links TRBV6-6 to TRBJ1-1; a possible D gene is TRBD1 (6 bases). Germline V lookup: CDR1 MNHNY, CDR2 SVGAGI (reference sequence). The CDR3 covers 15 residues. The V gene lost 5 bases and the J gene lost 4 bases, with 17 bases spanning the gap. The CDR3 sequence is CASSTGREGGTEAFF. As DNA, the CDR3 is TGTGCCAGCAGTACAGGGAGGGAGGGAGGCACTGAAGCTTTCTTT.

With regard to this clonotype: This may stem from a read error, because a much larger clone lies one nucleotide away. This chain joins TRBV7-2 and TRBJ2-1, with 7 bases that match TRBD1. With the DNA end fitting TRBJ2-7 better, the J assignment may be wrong. Germline CDR1 and CDR2: SGHTA and FQGNSA. The CDR3 covers 16 residues. The CDR3 bases are TGTGCCAGCAGCTTAGAGGGGGCAGTCTCCTACAATGAGCAGTACTTC. Translated: CASSLEGAVSYNEQYF.